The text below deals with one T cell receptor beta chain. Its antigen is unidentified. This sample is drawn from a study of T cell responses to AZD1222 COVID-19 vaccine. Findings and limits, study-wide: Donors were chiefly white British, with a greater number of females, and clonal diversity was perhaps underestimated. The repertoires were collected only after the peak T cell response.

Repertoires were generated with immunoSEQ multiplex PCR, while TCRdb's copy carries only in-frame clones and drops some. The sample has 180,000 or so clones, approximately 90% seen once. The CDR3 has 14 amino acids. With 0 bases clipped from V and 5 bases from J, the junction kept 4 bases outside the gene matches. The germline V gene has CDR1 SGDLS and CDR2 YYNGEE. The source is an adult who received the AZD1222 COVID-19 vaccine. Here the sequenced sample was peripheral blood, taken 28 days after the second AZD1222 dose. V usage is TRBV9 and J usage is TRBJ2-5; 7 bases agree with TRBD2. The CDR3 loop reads CASSVDGGEETQYF. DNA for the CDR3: TGTGCCAGCAGCGTAGATGGGGGGGAGGAGACCCAGTACTTC.